These 29 T cell receptor beta chains were all obtained from the same sample, sequenced in a study of T cell responses to AZD1222 COVID-19 vaccine. Only in-frame clones appear in the TCRdb table, and some are missing; sequencing was by immunoSEQ multiplex PCR. This sample has 75,000 to 100,000 clones; 65% to 90% occur once, and the top ten carry around 5.9%. The sequences come from peripheral blood, collected on day 0 of AZD1222 vaccination. The receptors come from an adult in good health.

The J gene is TRBJ2-1, the V gene TRBV4-3, with 8 bases aligning to TRBD2. Germline loops: CDR1 LGHNA, CDR2 YSLEER. V was clipped by 1 base and J by 6 bases; unmatched bases: 5. This CDR3 contains 15 residues. CDR3 sequence: CASSQGAGGGNEQFF. The CDR3 DNA reads as TGCGCCAGCAGCCAAGGGGCGGGAGGTGGCAATGAGCAGTTCTTC.

The V gene is TRBV18, the J gene TRBJ1-1, with 8 bases matching TRBD1. The CDR3 covers 16 residues. Losses at the gene ends were 4 bases for V and 5 bases for J; bases not matched to a gene: 12. CDR1 KGHSH and CDR2 LQKENI come from the germline V gene. As DNA, the CDR3 is TGTGCCAGCTCACTAACCGGGACAGGTGGTGAGACTGAAGCTTTCTTT. Amino acids: CASSLTGTGGETEAFF.

The table lists this clone with a few counts. V usage is TRBV6-2 or TRBV6-3 and J usage is TRBJ1-6; unclear D gene. The CDR3 is 14 residues long. V was cut by 0 bases and J by 6 bases, with 6 bases left in between. Germline V CDR1 and CDR2: MNHEY, SVGEGT. CDR3 amino acids: CASSYSMGNSPLHF. The CDR3 DNA follows: TGTGCCAGCAGTTACTCGATGGGTAATTCACCCCTCCACTTT.

The rearrangement joins TRBV24-1 to TRBJ2-2, with D perhaps TRBD1 or TRBD2 (6 bases each). Trimming shortened V by 3 bases and J by 6 bases, and 13 bases separated the two germline ends. This CDR3 region has 15 residues. Germline-derived CDR1 and CDR2 are KGHDR and SFDVKD. CDR3 nucleotides: TGTGCCACCAGTGATCCCCTGGGGGGCCCCGGGGAGCTGTTTTTT. It yields the protein CATSDPLGGPGELFF.

The chain links TRBV6-5 to TRBJ2-1; weak D call: TRBD2 (5 bases). Deletions cut 6 bases from V and 6 bases from J, with 12 bases between. This CDR3 has 13 amino acids. From germline, CDR1 is MNHEY and CDR2 SVGAGI. The CDR3 DNA sequence: TGTGCCAGCAGACCCGACTACCGCAATGAGCAGTTCTTC. It is translated as CASRPDYRNEQFF.

J is TRBJ1-1 and V is TRBV10-3; possibly TRBD1 for D (5 bases). V dropped 4 bases and J dropped 5 bases, with 17 bases sitting between them. Germline CDR1 reads ENHRY; CDR2 reads SYGVKD. The CDR3 is made up of 15 amino acids. CDR3 amino acids: CAISARAAGMTEAFF. For the CDR3, the DNA is TGTGCCATCAGTGCCCGCGCGGCAGGGATGACTGAAGCTTTCTTT.

V gene TRBV6-6 combines with J gene TRBJ1-2, with D maybe TRBD1 (6 bases). From germline, CDR1 is MNHNY and CDR2 SVGAGI (reference sequence). V lost 6 bases, J lost 0 bases, and 11 bases lay in between. This CDR3 comprises 14 residues. This chain's CDR3 is CASSETGANYGYTF. DNA for the CDR3: TGTGCCAGCAGCGAGACAGGAGCTAACTATGGCTACACCTTC.

This rearrangement joins TRBV19 to TRBJ1-2; the D gene is possibly TRBD1 (5 bases). Germline-derived CDR1 and CDR2 are LNHDA and SQIVND (reference sequence). V was shortened by 5 bases and J by 5 bases, with 18 bases between the two germline ends. CDR3 length equals 15 residues. CDR3 coding DNA: TGTGCCAGTAGTCCCCAGGGAATGGGGCTTTATGGCTACACCTTC. Its translation is CASSPQGMGLYGYTF.

The genes are TRBV5-1 and TRBJ2-3; D unresolved. V was shortened by 4 bases and J by 4 bases, with 7 bases between the two germline ends. Germline CDR1 is SGHRS and CDR2 is YFSETQ. The CDR3 length is 12 residues. The CDR3 here is CASSGEPDTQYF. CDR3 nucleotide sequence: TGCGCCAGCAGCGGGGAACCAGATACGCAGTATTTT.

The rearrangement links TRBV2 to TRBJ2-7; 8 bases agree with TRBD1. The J segment lost 3 bases and the V segment lost 3 bases, leaving 7 bases of the junction unmatched. Germline loops: CDR1 SNHLY, CDR2 FYNNEI. This CDR3 is built from 15 residues. CDR3 nucleotide sequence: TGTGCCAGCAGTGACTTTCAGGGGGCTGGCTACGAGCAGTACTTC. This gives the protein CASSDFQGAGYEQYF.

The V gene is TRBV12-3 or TRBV12-4, the J gene TRBJ2-2; D may be TRBD1 (6 bases). V was clipped by 5 bases and J by 7 bases, with 11 bases between them. The CDR3 is made up of 13 amino acids. The chain's CDR3 is CASSHPGVGELFF. CDR3 DNA: TGTGCCAGCAGTCACCCAGGGGTCGGGGAGCTGTTTTTT.

This clone was seen more than once but under ten times. The V gene is TRBV19, the J gene TRBJ1-1; D remains unclear. Trimming left V 1 base short and J 0 bases short, with 3 bases between. The germline CDR1 and CDR2 sequences are LNHDA and SQIVND (reference sequence). CDR3 length: 13 residues. Written as DNA, the CDR3 is TGTGCCAGTAGTATAGTGATGAACACTGAAGCTTTCTTT. It yields the protein CASSIVMNTEAFF.

This chain connects TRBV21-1 to TRBJ1-1; TRBD1, the D gene given by the table, was not confirmed from the DNA. TRBV21-1 corresponds to a pseudogene. The CDR3 is 17 residues long. CDR3 in amino acids: CASSKAWERGPSTEAFF. CDR3 in DNA: TGTGCCAGCAGCAAAGCTTGGGAGAGGGGGCCTTCGACTGAAGCTTTCTTT.

This clone was seen a single time. The chain is built from TRBV18 and TRBJ2-5; D call uncertain. The germline CDR1 and CDR2 sequences are KGHSH and LQKENI. This CDR3 region has 13 residues. The ends were cut back, 4 bases at V and 0 bases at J, with 6 bases in the middle. The CDR3 coding sequence is TGTGCCAGCTCACAGGGCAACCAAGAGACCCAGTACTTC. Translated: CASSQGNQETQYF.

The J gene is TRBJ1-2, the V gene TRBV27, with D possibly matching TRBD1 (5 bases). The CDR3 runs to 14 residues. Germline assignment: CDR1 MNHEY and CDR2 SMNVEV (reference sequence). The V end was cut by 4 bases, the J end by 8 bases, with 17 bases between. CDR3 region: CASSSGTYLRGYTF. Here the CDR3 DNA reads TGTGCCAGCAGTTCCGGGACCTACTTGCGGGGCTACACCTTC.

This chain connects TRBV6-5 to TRBJ1-1, with 12 bases that match TRBD1. V shed 6 bases and J 1 base; nucleotides not matched to a gene: 3. The germline gives CDR1 MNHEY, CDR2 SVGAGI. The CDR3 has 15 residues. DNA of the CDR3: TGTGCCAGCAGGTCGGGACAGGGGGCGAACACTGAAGCTTTCTTT. The encoded protein is CASRSGQGANTEAFF.

The gene calls are TRBV30 and TRBJ1-2; no reliable D call. CDR1 is GTSNPN and CDR2 is SVGIG in the germline V gene (reference sequence). V shed 3 bases and J shed 0 bases, with 8 bases lying between them. The CDR3 contains 13 residues. CDR3: CAWRMDTNYGYTF. The CDR3 nucleotides are TGTGCCTGGAGGATGGATACTAACTATGGCTACACCTTC.

This clone occurred a few times. This chain connects TRBV4-2 to TRBJ1-4; D ambiguous. The CDR3 is 15 residues long. Trimming shortened V by 5 bases and J by 3 bases, and 13 bases separated the two germline ends. Looked up from germline, CDR1 is LGHNA and CDR2 is YNFKEQ. For the CDR3, the DNA is TGTGCCAGCAGCAGCTGGACTGGGGCTAATGAAAAACTGTTTTTT. It yields the protein CASSSWTGANEKLFF.

The J gene is TRBJ2-7, the V gene TRBV10-3, with 8 positions matching TRBD2. Germline CDR1 reads ENHRY; CDR2 reads SYGVKD. The CDR3 sequence is 14 residues long. The trim removed 10 bases at V and 1 base at J, leaving 9 bases unmatched. The DNA of the CDR3 is TGTGCCACCCTCGGGACTAGGTCATCCTACGAGCAGTACTTC. Residues: CATLGTRSSYEQYF.

This chain connects TRBV10-1 to TRBJ2-7, with TRBD1 as a possible D gene (6 bases). Germline CDR1 WNHNN, CDR2 SYGVQD (reference sequence). This CDR3 has 17 residues. V gave up 0 bases and J gave up 1 base, with 16 bases separating them. CDR3: CASSESSRGYVSYEQYF. The CDR3 DNA follows: TGCGCCAGCAGTGAGTCGAGTAGGGGGTACGTATCCTACGAGCAGTACTTC.

The gene calls are TRBV6-5 and TRBJ2-3; 7 bases are shared with TRBD1. Trimming at V came to 5 bases and at J to 5 bases, leaving 10 bases not matched to a gene. CDR1 is MNHEY and CDR2 is SVGAGI in the germline V gene. This CDR3 region has 15 residues. The DNA for the CDR3 is TGTGCCAGCAGTCCCCCCGACAGGGCCCAAGATACGCAGTATTTT. As protein: CASSPPDRAQDTQYF.

J is TRBJ2-7 and V is TRBV6-5; D possibly corresponds to TRBD1 (6 bases). The germline V gene has CDR1 MNHEY and CDR2 SVGAGI. This CDR3 has 11 residues. The germline V and J ends were trimmed by 6 bases and 4 bases, with 7 bases remaining between them. The CDR3 loop reads CASRRGYEQYF. As DNA, the CDR3 is TGTGCCAGCAGGAGGGGGTACGAGCAGTACTTC.

By sample fraction, this clone is medium-sized. V usage is TRBV11-2 and J usage is TRBJ2-5; D unresolved. CDR1 and CDR2 from the germline V gene are SGHAT and FQNNGV. V was shortened by 3 bases and J by 2 bases, with 4 bases between the two germline ends. The CDR3 has 12 residues. The CDR3 protein is CASSLGQETQYF. The CDR3 coding sequence is TGTGCCAGCAGCTTGGGGCAAGAGACCCAGTACTTC.

This sequence joins TRBV3-1 (or the pseudogene TRBV3-2) and TRBJ1-6; 7 bases match TRBD1. The ends lost 1 base at V and 0 bases at J; junction bases unmatched: 3. The CDR3 extends over 17 amino acids. Germline V gene data show CDR1 as LGHDT and CDR2 as YNNKEL (reference sequence). As DNA, the CDR3 is TGTGCCAGCAGCCAAGCAGGGGGGAGCTCCTATAATTCACCCCTCCACTTT. Protein sequence: CASSQAGGSSYNSPLHF.

This clone was seen a few times. This rearrangement joins TRBV12-3 or TRBV12-4 to TRBJ2-2; the D is unclear. This CDR3 spans 13 amino acids. Trimming left V 5 bases short and J 1 base short, with 5 bases between. Here the CDR3 reads CASSDGNTGELFF. The CDR3 region has the DNA TGTGCCAGCAGTGACGGGAACACCGGGGAGCTGTTTTTT.

The chain couples TRBV18 to TRBJ1-1; D ambiguous. This CDR3 comprises 12 residues. In germline, CDR1 is KGHSH, CDR2 LQKENI. Trimming pared 4 bases from V and 10 bases from J, leaving 13 bases between. The CDR3 coding sequence is TGTGCCAGCTCACTCCTAGGGTATGGAGCTTTCTTT. Encoded protein: CASSLLGYGAFF.

This chain's CDR3 is CASSYEGAGSDTF. The DNA for the CDR3 is TGTGCCAGCAGTTATGAGGGGGCTGGAAGTGACACCTTC. The chain joins TRBV2 to TRBJ1-2; 7 bases align to TRBD1. The V gene's germline CDR1 is SNHLY and CDR2 FYNNEI. The CDR3 sequence is 13 residues long. V gave up 5 bases and J gave up 12 bases; unmatched junction bases: 12.

This clone was seen a single time. The chain has TRBV19 and TRBJ1-2; 9 nucleotides align to TRBD1. The CDR3 sequence is 14 residues long. The junction had 7 bases not matched to a gene; V was cut back by 3 bases and J by 8 bases. Germline CDR1 and CDR2: LNHDA and SQIVND (reference sequence). The CDR3 sequence: CASSITGGASGYTF. CDR3 in DNA: TGTGCCAGTAGTATTACAGGGGGCGCGTCCGGCTACACCTTC.

The gene calls are TRBV30 and TRBJ1-2; D remains ambiguous. V dropped 7 bases and J dropped 8 bases, with 14 bases sitting between them. CDR1 and CDR2 (germline): GTSNPN, SVGIG (reference sequence). This CDR3 region has 11 residues. For the CDR3, the DNA is TGTGCCTACCACTCCACATCCGGCTACACCTTC. It codes for CAYHSTSGYTF.